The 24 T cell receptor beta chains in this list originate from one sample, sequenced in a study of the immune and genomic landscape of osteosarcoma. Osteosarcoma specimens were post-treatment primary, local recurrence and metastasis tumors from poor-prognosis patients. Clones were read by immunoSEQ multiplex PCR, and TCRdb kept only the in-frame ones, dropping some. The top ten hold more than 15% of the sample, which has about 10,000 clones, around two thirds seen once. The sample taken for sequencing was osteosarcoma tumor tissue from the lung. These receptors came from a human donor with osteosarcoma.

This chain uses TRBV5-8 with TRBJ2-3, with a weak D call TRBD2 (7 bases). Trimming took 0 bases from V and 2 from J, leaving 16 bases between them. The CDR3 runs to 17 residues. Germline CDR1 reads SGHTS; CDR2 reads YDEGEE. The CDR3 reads CASSLDWGGGHTDTQYF. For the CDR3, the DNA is TGTGCCAGCAGCTTGGACTGGGGGGGCGGGCACACAGATACGCAGTATTTT.

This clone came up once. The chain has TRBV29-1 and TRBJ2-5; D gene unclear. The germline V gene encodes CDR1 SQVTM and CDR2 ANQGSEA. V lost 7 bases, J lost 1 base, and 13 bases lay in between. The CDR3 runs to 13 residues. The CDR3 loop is CSAEFRAQETQYF. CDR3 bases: TGCAGCGCCGAATTTCGCGCCCAAGAGACCCAGTACTTC.

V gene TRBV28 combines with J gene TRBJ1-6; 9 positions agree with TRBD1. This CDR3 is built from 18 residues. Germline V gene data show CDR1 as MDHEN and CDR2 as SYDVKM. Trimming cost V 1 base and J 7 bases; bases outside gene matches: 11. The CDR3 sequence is CASSLFGWDREGNSPLHF. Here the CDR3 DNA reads TGTGCCAGCAGTTTATTCGGGTGGGACAGGGAGGGGAATTCACCCCTCCACTTT.

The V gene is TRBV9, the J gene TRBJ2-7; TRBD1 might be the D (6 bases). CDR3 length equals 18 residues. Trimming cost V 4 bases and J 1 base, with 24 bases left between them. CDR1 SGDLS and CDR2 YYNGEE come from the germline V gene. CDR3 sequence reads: CASSPSGQPGFRSYEQYF. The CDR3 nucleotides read TGTGCCAGCAGCCCTAGTGGACAGCCTGGGTTTAGATCCTACGAGCAGTACTTC.

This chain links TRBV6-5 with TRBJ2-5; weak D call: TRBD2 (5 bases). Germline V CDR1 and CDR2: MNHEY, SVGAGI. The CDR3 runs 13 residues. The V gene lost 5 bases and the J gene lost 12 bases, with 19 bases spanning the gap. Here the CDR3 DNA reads TGTGCCAGCAGTCTGGAGGATGGGTCACCTAAGTACTTC. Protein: CASSLEDGSPKYF.

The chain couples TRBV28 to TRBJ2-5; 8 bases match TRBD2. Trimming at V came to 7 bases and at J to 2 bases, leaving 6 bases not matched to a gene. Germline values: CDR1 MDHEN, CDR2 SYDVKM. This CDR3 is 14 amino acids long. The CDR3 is CASTVAGLQETQYF. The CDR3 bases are TGTGCCAGCACCGTAGCGGGGCTACAAGAGACCCAGTACTTC.

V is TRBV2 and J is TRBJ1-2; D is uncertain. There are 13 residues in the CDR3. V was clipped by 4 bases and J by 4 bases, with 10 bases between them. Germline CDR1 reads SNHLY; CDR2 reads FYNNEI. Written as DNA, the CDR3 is TGTGCCAGCAGTGTCCGCTACTCCTATGGCTACACCTTC. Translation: CASSVRYSYGYTF.

The CDR3 protein is CSAAPANEQFF. The CDR3 DNA reads TGCAGTGCTGCCCCCGCCAATGAGCAGTTCTTC. The chain has TRBV20-1 and TRBJ2-1; no definite D call. CDR3 size: 11 residues. Germline lookup yields CDR1 DFQATT and CDR2 SNEGSKA (reference sequence). V lost 5 bases and J lost 6, with 8 bases in between.

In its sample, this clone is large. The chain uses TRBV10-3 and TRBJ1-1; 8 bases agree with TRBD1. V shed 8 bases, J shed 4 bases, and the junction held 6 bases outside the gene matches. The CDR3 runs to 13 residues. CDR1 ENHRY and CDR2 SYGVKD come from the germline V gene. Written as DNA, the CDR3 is TGTGCCATCGGACAGGGTTTGGGCACTGAAGCTTTCTTT. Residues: CAIGQGLGTEAFF.

The CDR3 protein is CASSLTYGGRRQETQYF. The CDR3 nucleotides are TGTGCCAGCAGCTTAACGTATGGCGGGAGACGGCAAGAGACCCAGTACTTC. The J gene is TRBJ2-5, the V gene TRBV7-3; 7 bases are shared with TRBD2. Germline V gives CDR1 SGHTA, CDR2 FQGTGA. V lost 0 bases to trimming and J lost 2 bases; unmatched junction nucleotides: 9. CDR3 length: 17 residues.

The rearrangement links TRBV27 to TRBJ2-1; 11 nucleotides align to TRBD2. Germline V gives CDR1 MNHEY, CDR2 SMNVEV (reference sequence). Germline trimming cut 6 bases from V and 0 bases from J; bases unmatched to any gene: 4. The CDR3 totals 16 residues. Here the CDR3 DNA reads TGTGCCAGCAGACTAGCGGGAGCCGTCTCCTACAATGAGCAGTTCTTC. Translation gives CASRLAGAVSYNEQFF.

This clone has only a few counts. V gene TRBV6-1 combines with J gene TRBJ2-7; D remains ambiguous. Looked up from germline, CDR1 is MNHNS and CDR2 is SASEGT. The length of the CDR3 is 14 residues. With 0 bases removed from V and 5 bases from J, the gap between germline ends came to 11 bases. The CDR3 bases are TGTGCCAGCAGTGAAGCAACGGTGGGGAACGAGCAGTACTTC. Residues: CASSEATVGNEQYF.

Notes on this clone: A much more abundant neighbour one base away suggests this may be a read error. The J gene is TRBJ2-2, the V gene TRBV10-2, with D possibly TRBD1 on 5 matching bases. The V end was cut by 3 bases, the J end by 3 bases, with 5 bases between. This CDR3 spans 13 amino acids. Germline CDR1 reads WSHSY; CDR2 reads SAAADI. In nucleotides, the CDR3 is TGCGCCAGCAGTGACAGGGACACCGGGGAGCTGTTTTTT. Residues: CASSDRDTGELFF.

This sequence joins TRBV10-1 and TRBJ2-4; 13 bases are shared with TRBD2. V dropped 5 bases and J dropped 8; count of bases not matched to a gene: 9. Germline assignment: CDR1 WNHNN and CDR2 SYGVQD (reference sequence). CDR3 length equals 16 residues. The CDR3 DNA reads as TGCGCCAGCAGTACCGGGACTAGCGGGAAAAGGGACATTCAGTACTTC. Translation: CASSTGTSGKRDIQYF.

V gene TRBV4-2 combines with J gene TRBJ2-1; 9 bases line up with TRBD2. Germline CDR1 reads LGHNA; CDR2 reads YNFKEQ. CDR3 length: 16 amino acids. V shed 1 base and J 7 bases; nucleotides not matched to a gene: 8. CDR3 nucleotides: TGTGCCAGCAGCCAAGTAGGTGGTAGCGGGAGTAATGAGCAGTTCTTC. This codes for CASSQVGGSGSNEQFF.

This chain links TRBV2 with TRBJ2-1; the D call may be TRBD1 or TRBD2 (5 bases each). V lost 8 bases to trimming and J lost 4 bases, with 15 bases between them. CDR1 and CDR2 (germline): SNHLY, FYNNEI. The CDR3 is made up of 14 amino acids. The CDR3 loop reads CASWDGSGYNEQFF. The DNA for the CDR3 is TGTGCCAGCTGGGACGGGTCTGGGTACAATGAGCAGTTCTTC.

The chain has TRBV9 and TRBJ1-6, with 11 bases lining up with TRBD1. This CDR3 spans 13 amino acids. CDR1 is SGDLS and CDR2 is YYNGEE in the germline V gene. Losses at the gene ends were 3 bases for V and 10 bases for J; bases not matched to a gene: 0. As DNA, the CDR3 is TGTGCCAGCAGCGGGACAGGGGGCTCACCCCTCCACTTT. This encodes CASSGTGGSPLHF.

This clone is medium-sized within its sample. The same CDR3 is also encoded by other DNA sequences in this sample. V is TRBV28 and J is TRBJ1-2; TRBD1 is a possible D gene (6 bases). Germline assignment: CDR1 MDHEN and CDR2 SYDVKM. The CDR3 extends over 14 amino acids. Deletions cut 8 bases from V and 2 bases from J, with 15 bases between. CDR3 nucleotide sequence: TGTGCCAGCTACTCCGGGACACCGAACTATGGCTACACCTTC. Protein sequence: CASYSGTPNYGYTF.

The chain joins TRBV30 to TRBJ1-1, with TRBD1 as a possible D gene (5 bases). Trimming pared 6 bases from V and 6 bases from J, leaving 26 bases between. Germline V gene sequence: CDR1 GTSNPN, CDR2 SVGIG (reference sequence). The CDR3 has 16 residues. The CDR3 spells CACQTGKGARYAEAFF. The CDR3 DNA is TGTGCCTGCCAGACGGGTAAAGGGGCGAGGTATGCTGAAGCTTTCTTT.

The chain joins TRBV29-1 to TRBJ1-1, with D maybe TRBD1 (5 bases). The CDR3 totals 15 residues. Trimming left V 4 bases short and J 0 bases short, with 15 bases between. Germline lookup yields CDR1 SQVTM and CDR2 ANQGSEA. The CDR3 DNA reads TGCAGCGTTGCAAGTGGTTGGGGGATGAACACTGAAGCTTTCTTT. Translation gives CSVASGWGMNTEAFF.

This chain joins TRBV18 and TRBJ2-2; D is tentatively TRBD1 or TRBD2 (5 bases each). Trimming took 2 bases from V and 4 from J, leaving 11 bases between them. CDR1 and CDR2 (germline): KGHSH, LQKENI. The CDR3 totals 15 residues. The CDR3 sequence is CASSPGDRGTGELFF. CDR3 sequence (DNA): TGTGCCAGCTCACCAGGGGACCGAGGCACCGGGGAGCTGTTTTTT.

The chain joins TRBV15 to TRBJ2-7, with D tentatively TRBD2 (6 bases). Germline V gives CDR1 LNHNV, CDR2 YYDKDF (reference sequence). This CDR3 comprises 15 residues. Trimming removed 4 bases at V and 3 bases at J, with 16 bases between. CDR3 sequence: CATSMESAGSYEQYF. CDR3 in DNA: TGTGCCACCAGCATGGAATCGGCGGGGAGCTACGAGCAGTACTTC.

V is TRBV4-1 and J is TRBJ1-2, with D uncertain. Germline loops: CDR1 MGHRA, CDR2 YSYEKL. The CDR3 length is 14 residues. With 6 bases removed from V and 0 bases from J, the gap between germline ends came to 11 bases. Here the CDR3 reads CASRPGLTNYGYTF. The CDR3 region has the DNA TGCGCCAGCAGACCCGGACTGACTAACTATGGCTACACCTTC.

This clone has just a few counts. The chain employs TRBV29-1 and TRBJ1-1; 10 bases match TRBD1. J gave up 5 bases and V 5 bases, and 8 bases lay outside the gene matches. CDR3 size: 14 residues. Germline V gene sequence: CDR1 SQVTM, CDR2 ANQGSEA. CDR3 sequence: CSVIGGQGVTEAFF. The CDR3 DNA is TGCAGCGTTATCGGTGGACAGGGGGTAACTGAAGCTTTCTTT.